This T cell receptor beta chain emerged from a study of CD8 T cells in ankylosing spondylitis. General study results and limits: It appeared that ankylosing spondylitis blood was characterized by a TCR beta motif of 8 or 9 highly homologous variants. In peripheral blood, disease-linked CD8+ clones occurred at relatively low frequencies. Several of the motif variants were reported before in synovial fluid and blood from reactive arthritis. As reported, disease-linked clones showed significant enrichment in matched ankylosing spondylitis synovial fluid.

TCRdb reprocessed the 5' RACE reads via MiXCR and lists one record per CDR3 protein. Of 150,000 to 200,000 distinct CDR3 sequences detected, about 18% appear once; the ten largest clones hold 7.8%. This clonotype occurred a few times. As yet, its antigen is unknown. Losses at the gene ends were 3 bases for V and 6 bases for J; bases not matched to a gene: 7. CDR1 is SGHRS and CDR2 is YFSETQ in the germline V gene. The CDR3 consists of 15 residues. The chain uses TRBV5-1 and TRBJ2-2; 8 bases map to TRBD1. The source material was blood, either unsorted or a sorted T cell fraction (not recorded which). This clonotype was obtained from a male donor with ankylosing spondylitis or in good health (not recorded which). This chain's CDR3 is CASSSQGGLAGELFF. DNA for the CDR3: TGCGCCAGCAGCTCACAGGGGGGTTTGGCCGGGGAGCTGTTTTTT.